This T cell receptor (beta chain) appears in the sequencing data of a study of blood T cell repertoires in COVID-19. Libraries were prepared by immunoSEQ multiplex PCR; TCRdb keeps only in-frame clonotypes and omits some of them. The sample yields approximately 110,000 clones, just over 70% seen once. The CDR3 is 16 amino acids. The germline CDR1 and CDR2 sequences are LGHDT and YNNKEL (reference sequence). The V end lost 0 bases, the J end lost 8 bases, and 17 bases lay between the germline ends. The chain employs TRBV3-1 (or the pseudogene TRBV3-2) and TRBJ2-4; D gene uncertain. The sample consisted of peripheral blood. This TCR was sampled from a human donor with acute or convalescent COVID-19. The donor label of this sample is uncertain. Here the CDR3 DNA reads TGTGCCAGCAGCCAAGATTCGACGAGCGCTAGTGACATTCAGTACTTC. Translating it yields CASSQDSTSASDIQYF.